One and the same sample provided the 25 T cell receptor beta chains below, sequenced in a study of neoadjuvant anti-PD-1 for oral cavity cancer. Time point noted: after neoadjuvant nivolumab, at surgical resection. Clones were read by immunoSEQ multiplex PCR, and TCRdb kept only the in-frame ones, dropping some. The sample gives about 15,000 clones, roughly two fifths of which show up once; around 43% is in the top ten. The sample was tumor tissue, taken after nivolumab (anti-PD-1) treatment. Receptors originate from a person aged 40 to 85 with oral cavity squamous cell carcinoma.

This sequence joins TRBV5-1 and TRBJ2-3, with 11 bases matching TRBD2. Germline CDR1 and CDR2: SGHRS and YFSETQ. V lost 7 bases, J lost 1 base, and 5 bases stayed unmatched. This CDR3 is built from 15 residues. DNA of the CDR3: TGCGCCAGCTTAGCGGGGGGGCTGGGCACAGATACGCAGTATTTT. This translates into CASLAGGLGTDTQYF.

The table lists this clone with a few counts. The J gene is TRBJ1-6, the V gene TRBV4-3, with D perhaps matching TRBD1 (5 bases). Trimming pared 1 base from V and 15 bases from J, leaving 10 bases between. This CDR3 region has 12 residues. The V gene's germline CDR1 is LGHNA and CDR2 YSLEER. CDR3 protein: CASSQGRDFLHF. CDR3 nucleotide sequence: TGCGCCAGCAGCCAAGGGAGGGACTTCCTCCACTTT.

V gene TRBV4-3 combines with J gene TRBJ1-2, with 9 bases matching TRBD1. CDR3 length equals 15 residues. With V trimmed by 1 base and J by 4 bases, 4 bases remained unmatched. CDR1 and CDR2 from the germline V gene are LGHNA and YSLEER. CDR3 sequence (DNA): TGCGCCAGCAGCCAAGTGGACAGGGGAGGCTATGGCTACACCTTC. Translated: CASSQVDRGGYGYTF.

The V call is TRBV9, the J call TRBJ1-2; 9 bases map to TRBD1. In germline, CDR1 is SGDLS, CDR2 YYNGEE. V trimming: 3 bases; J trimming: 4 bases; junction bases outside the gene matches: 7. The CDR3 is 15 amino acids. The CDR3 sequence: CASSAGQGVGYGYTF. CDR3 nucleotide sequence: TGTGCCAGCAGCGCGGGACAGGGAGTAGGCTATGGCTACACCTTC.

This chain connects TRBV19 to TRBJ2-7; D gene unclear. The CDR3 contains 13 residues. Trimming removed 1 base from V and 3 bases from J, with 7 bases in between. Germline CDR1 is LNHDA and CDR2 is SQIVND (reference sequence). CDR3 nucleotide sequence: TGTGCCAGTAGTATAGGCCGCAGCTACGAGCAGTACTTC. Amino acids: CASSIGRSYEQYF.

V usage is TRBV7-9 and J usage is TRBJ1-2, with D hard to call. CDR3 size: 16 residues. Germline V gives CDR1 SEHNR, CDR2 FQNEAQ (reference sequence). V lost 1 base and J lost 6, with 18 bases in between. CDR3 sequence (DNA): TGTGCCAGCAGCTTAGACCAAACAGTGCTTAGGGATGGCTACACCTTC. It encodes CASSLDQTVLRDGYTF.

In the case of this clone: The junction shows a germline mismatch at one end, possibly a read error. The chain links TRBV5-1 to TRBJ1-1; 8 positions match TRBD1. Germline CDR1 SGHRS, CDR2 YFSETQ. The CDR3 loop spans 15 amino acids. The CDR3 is CASSLINRGGTEAFF. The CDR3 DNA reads TGTGCCAGCAGCTTAATCAACAGGGGGGGAACTGAAGCTTTCTTT.

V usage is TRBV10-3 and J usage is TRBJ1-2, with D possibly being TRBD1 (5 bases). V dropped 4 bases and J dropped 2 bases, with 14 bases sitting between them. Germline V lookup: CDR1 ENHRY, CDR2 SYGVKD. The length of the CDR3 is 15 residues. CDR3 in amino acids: CAISGLPGGNYGYTF. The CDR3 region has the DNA TGTGCCATCAGTGGACTGCCCGGGGGGAACTATGGCTACACCTTC.

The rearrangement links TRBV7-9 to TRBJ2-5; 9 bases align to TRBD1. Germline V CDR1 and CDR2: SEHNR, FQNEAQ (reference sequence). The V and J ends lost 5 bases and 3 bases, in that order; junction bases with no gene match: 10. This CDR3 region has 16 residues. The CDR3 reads CASSTRQGEREETQYF. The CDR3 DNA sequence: TGTGCCAGCAGCACAAGACAGGGGGAACGGGAAGAGACCCAGTACTTC.

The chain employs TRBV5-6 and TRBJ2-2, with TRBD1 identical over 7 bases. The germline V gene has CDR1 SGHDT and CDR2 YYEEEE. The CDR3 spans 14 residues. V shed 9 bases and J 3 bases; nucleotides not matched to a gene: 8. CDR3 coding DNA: TGTGCCACCATGACAGGGCCGGACACCGGGGAGCTGTTTTTT. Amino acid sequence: CATMTGPDTGELFF.

The CDR3 loop reads CASSARTFAGYEQYF. DNA of the CDR3: TGTGCCAGTAGTGCCCGGACATTCGCGGGGTACGAGCAGTACTTC. The chain is built from TRBV19 and TRBJ2-7; possible D gene TRBD2, 6 bases. The CDR3 has 15 amino acids. The V gene's germline CDR1 is LNHDA and CDR2 SQIVND (reference sequence). Trimming removed 5 bases at V and 4 bases at J, with 18 bases between.

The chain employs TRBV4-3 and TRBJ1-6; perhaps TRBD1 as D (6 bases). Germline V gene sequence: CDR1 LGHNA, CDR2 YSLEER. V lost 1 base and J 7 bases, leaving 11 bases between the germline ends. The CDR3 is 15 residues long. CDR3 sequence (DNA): TGCGCCAGCAGCCAAGCGGGACACCTAAATTCACCCCTCCACTTT. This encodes CASSQAGHLNSPLHF.

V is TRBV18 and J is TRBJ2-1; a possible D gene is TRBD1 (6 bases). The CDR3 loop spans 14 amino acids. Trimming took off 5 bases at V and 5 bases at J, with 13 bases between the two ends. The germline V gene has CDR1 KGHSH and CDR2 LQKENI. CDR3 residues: CASSSYRENNEQFF. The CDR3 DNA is TGTGCCAGCTCATCATACAGGGAGAACAATGAGCAGTTCTTC. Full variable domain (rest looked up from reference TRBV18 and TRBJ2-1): NAGVMQNPRHLVRRRGQEARLRCSPMKGHSHVYWYRQLPEEGLKFMVYLQKENIIDESGMPKERFSAEFPKEGPSILRIQQVVRGDSAAYFCASSSYRENNEQFFGPGTRLTVL.

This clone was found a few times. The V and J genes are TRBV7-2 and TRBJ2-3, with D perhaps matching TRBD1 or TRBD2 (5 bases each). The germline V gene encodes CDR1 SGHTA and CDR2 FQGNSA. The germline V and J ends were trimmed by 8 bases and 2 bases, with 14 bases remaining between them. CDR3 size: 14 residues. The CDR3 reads CASWGWGFTDTQYF. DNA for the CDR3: TGTGCCAGCTGGGGGTGGGGGTTCACAGATACGCAGTATTTT.

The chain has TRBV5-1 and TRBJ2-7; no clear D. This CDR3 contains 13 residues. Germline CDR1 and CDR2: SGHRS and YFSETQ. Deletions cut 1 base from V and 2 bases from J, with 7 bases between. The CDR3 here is CASSLNSAYEQYF. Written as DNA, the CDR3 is TGCGCCAGCAGCTTGAACAGTGCCTACGAGCAGTACTTC.

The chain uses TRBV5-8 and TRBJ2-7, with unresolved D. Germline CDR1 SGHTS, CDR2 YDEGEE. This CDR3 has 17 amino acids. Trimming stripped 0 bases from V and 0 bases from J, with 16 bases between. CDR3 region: CASSLGGWRKVSYEQYF. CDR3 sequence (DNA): TGTGCCAGCAGCTTGGGAGGTTGGCGGAAGGTCTCCTACGAGCAGTACTTC.

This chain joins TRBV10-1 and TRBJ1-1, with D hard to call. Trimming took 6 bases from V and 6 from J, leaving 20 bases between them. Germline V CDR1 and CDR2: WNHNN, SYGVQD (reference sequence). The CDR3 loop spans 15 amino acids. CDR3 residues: CASSRNSGPGAEAFF. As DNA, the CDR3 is TGCGCCAGCAGCCGAAATAGCGGACCTGGGGCTGAAGCTTTCTTT.

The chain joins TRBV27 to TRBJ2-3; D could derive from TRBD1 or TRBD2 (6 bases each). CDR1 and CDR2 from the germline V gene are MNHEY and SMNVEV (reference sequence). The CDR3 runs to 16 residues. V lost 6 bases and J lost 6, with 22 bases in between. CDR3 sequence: CASRTASRGPLDTQYF. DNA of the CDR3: TGTGCCAGCAGGACAGCCTCCCGGGGGCCCCTTGATACGCAGTATTTT.

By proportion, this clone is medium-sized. The CDR3 DNA sequence: TGTGCCAGCAGCGTGCCAGGTAGCTCACCCCTCCACTTT. It specifies CASSVPGSSPLHF. The chain combines TRBV11-2 with TRBJ1-6; D gene ambiguous. CDR3 length: 13 amino acids. V lost 5 bases, J lost 10 bases, and 12 bases lay in between. Per the germline V gene, CDR1 is SGHAT and CDR2 is FQNNGV. Filled out from reference TRBV11-2 and TRBJ1-6, the complete variable domain reads EAGVAQSPRYKIIEKRQSVAFWCNPISGHATLYWYQQILGQGPKLLIQFQNNGVVDDSQLPKDRFSAERLKGVDSTLKIQPAKLEDSAVYLCASSVPGSSPLHFGNGTRLTVT.

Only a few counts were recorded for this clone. The CDR3 here is CASSQEVTGELFF. In DNA form, the CDR3 reads TGCGCCAGCAGCCAAGAGGTAACCGGGGAGCTGTTTTTT. The chain combines TRBV4-3 with TRBJ2-2; D not resolved. CDR3 length equals 13 residues. Germline V lookup: CDR1 LGHNA, CDR2 YSLEER. The V gene lost 0 bases and the J gene lost 5 bases, with 4 bases spanning the gap.

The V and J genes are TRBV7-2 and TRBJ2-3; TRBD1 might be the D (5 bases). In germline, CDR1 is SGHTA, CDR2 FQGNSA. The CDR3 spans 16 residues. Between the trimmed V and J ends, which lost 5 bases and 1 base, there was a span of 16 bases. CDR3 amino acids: CASSEKGLTGTDTQYF. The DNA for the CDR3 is TGTGCCAGCAGCGAAAAGGGGCTGACGGGCACAGATACGCAGTATTTT.

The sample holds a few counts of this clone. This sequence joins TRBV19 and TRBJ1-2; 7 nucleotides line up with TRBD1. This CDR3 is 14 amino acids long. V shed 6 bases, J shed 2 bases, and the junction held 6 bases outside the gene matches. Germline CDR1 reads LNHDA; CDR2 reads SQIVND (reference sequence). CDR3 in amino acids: CASRQDRVNYGYTF. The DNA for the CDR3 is TGTGCCAGTAGACAAGACAGGGTGAACTATGGCTACACCTTC.

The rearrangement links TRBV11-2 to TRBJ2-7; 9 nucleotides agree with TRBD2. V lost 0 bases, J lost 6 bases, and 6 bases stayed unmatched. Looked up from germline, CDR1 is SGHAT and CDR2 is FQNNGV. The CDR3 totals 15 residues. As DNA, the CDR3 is TGTGCCAGCAGCTTAGATCTAGCGGGGCCCTTCGAGCAGTACTTC. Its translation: CASSLDLAGPFEQYF.

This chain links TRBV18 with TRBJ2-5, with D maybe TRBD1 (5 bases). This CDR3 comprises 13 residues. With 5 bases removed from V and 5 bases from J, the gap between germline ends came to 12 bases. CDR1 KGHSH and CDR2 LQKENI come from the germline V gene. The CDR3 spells CASSSRGLETQYF. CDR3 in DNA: TGTGCCAGCTCATCAAGGGGTTTGGAGACCCAGTACTTC.

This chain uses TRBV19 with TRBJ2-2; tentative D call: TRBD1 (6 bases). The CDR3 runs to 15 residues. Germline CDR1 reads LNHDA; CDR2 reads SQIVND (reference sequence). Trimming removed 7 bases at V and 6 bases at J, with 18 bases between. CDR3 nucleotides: TGTGCCAGTAAATGGGCGGACAGTGGGGCCGGGGAGCTGTTTTTT. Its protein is CASKWADSGAGELFF.